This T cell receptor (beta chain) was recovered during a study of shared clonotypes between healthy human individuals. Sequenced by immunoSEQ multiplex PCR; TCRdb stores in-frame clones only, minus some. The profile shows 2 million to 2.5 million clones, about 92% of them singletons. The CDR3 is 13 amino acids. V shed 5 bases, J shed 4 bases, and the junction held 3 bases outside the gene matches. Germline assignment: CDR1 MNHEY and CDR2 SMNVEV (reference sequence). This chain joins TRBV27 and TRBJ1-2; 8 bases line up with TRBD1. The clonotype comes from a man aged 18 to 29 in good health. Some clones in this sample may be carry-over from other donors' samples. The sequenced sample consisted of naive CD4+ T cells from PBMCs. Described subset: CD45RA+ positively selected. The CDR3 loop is CASSQGALYGYTF. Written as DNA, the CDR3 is TGTGCCAGCAGTCAGGGGGCGCTCTATGGCTACACCTTC.